A single sample gave rise to the 13 T cell receptor beta chains below, sequenced in a study of cytomegalovirus exposure and HLA in healthy donors. Primers: 60 Vbeta forward and 13 Jbeta reverse. Produced via immunoSEQ multiplex PCR; TCRdb's table is partial and in-frame only. The sample contains 100,000 to 120,000 clones, approximately 82% of which appear only once. The sequenced material came from PBMCs. The receptors here all came from a man aged 30-40 years in good health and CMV-seropositive.

The V call is TRBV28, the J call TRBJ1-2; the match to TRBD1 covers 9 bases. This CDR3 comprises 16 residues. The germline V gene encodes CDR1 MDHEN and CDR2 SYDVKM. The trim removed 5 bases at V and 4 bases at J, leaving 11 bases unmatched. CDR3 loop: CASSPRRTGAIYGYTF. CDR3 DNA sequence: TGTGCCAGCAGTCCACGTCGGACAGGGGCAATCTATGGCTACACCTTC.

CDR3 DNA: TGTGCCAGCAGCCAGGGACTAGCGGATTACAATGAGCAGTTCTTC. This sequence encodes CASSQGLADYNEQFF. The rearrangement joins TRBV4-2 to TRBJ2-1, with 11 nucleotides matching TRBD2. V dropped 3 bases and J dropped 4; count of bases not matched to a gene: 2. Looked up from germline, CDR1 is LGHNA and CDR2 is YNFKEQ. This CDR3 comprises 15 residues.

This chain uses TRBV6-5 with TRBJ1-2; the D is unclear. This CDR3 is built from 15 residues. With 0 bases removed from V and 6 bases from J, the gap between germline ends came to 14 bases. The germline V gene encodes CDR1 MNHEY and CDR2 SVGAGI. CDR3 residues: CASSYSEVRENGYTF. Written as DNA, the CDR3 is TGTGCCAGCAGTTACTCCGAGGTGAGGGAGAATGGCTACACCTTC.

DNA for the CDR3: TGCGCCAGCAGCCAAGATATTCAGGGGGCATCCCTGGGTACCCAGTACTTC. Residues: CASSQDIQGASLGTQYF. The chain couples TRBV4-3 to TRBJ2-5; 8 bases match TRBD1. The ends lost 0 bases at V and 8 bases at J; junction bases unmatched: 14. CDR1 is LGHNA and CDR2 is YSLEER in the germline V gene. The CDR3 loop spans 17 amino acids.

V usage is TRBV2 and J usage is TRBJ2-7, with 8 bases aligning to TRBD1. V lost 6 bases, J lost 1 base, and 2 bases stayed unmatched. In germline, CDR1 is SNHLY, CDR2 FYNNEI. The CDR3 is 13 amino acids. In DNA form, the CDR3 reads TGTGCCAGCAGAGGACAGGGATCCTACGAGCAGTACTTC. Amino acid sequence: CASRGQGSYEQYF.

The rearrangement joins TRBV19 to TRBJ2-5; TRBD1 is a possible D gene (6 bases). The length of the CDR3 is 13 residues. CDR1 is LNHDA and CDR2 is SQIVND in the germline V gene (reference sequence). V was pared by 5 bases and J by 7 bases, with 14 bases between. CDR3 nucleotides: TGTGCCAGTAGTGCAGGGGCCCCCTGGACCCAGTACTTC. Its protein product is CASSAGAPWTQYF.

This clone was seen more than once but under ten times. The CDR3 DNA reads TGTGCCAGCAGCTTAGGGACTCGCAATCAGCCCCAGCATTTT. Its protein product is CASSLGTRNQPQHF. The chain combines TRBV7-8 with TRBJ1-5, with D unclear. The germline CDR1 and CDR2 sequences are SGHVS and FQNEAQ. The CDR3 covers 14 residues. The germline V and J ends were trimmed by 1 base and 2 bases, with 6 bases remaining between them.

The genes are TRBV19 and TRBJ1-1; the match to TRBD1 covers 9 bases. The CDR3 extends over 20 amino acids. Losses at the gene ends were 4 bases for V and 8 bases for J; bases not matched to a gene: 26. Germline V gene lookup returns CDR1 LNHDA and CDR2 SQIVND (reference sequence). CDR3 region: CASSKRPQGALDGRTWEAFF. As DNA, the CDR3 is TGTGCCAGTAGTAAAAGACCACAGGGGGCTCTCGACGGACGTACCTGGGAAGCTTTCTTT. Full variable domain (outside the CDR3, taken from reference TRBV19 and TRBJ1-1): DGGITQSPKYLFRKEGQNVTLSCEQNLNHDAMYWYRQDPGQGLRLIYYSQIVNDFQKGDIAEGYSVSREKKESFPLTVTSAQKNPTAFYLCASSKRPQGALDGRTWEAFFGQGTRLTVV.

The chain links TRBV16 to TRBJ2-7, with D uncertain. Germline assignment: CDR1 KGHSY and CDR2 FQNENV. The CDR3 contains 14 residues. Deletions cut 3 bases from V and 3 bases from J, with 12 bases between. The CDR3 sequence: CASSHPYGDYEQYF. The CDR3 nucleotides are TGTGCCAGCAGCCACCCCTACGGTGACTACGAGCAGTACTTC.

The chain links TRBV7-6 to TRBJ2-1, with TRBD2 matching over 9 bases. Germline V gene sequence: CDR1 SGHVS, CDR2 FNYEAQ. The CDR3 has 15 amino acids. The V and J ends lost 2 bases and 5 bases, in that order; junction bases with no gene match: 4. The CDR3 sequence: CASSLSLAGHNEQFF. The CDR3 DNA is TGTGCCAGCAGCTTATCGCTAGCGGGGCACAATGAGCAGTTCTTC.

V and J are TRBV11-3 and TRBJ2-3, with D maybe TRBD2 (6 bases). V was trimmed by 8 bases and J by 4 bases, leaving 10 bases between them. Germline lookup yields CDR1 SGHNT and CDR2 YENEEA. The length of the CDR3 is 12 residues. In DNA, the CDR3 is TGTGCCAGCGGGCGGGGATCAGATACGCAGTATTTT. Protein sequence: CASGRGSDTQYF. The full variable domain, in which reference TRBV11-3 and TRBJ2-3 provide the parts outside the CDR3, is EAGVVQSPRYKIIEKKQPVAFWCNPISGHNTLYWYLQNLGQGPELLIRYENEEAVDDSQLPKDRFSAERLKGVDSTLKIQPAELGDSAVYLCASGRGSDTQYFGPGTRLTVL.

Note on this clone: This same CDR3 is encoded by further DNA sequences in the sample. J is TRBJ1-1 and V is TRBV10-3; D unclear. V was clipped by 8 bases and J by 1 base, with 11 bases between them. Germline assignment: CDR1 ENHRY and CDR2 SYGVKD. The CDR3 extends over 13 amino acids. CDR3 DNA: TGTGCCATCTCGAGGGAAGGGAACACTGAAGCTTTCTTT. Encoded protein: CAISREGNTEAFF.

Regarding this clone: Because the CDR3's place on the DNA is in doubt, the DNA is left out and the CDR3 is given as listed by TCRdb. The CDR3 protein is CASSFLAVQQETQYF. The V gene is TRBV28, the J gene TRBJ2-5; whether TRBD1, the table's D call, matches the DNA was not checked. Germline CDR1 reads MDHEN; CDR2 reads SYDVKM. The CDR3 is 15 residues long, counting both termini.